A selection of T cell receptor beta chains follows, all from one sample in a study of OX40 agonist ivuxolimab in advanced cancers. The table came from immunoSEQ multiplex PCR; TCRdb's copy has only in-frame clones and leaves some out. Of some 19,000 clones in the sample, more than 60% are singletons; the top ten hold roughly 12%. This specimen consisted of CD4+ or CD8+ T cells sorted from blood, obtained in a trial of the OX40 agonist ivuxolimab. The receptor source for this set is an adult with an advanced solid tumor such as melanoma, head and neck, liver or kidney cancer. CDR3s include the opening cysteine and the closing phenylalanine or tryptophan. The D gene is left open where the match is weak. Expanded clones are given a class, and other clones once, few, many or no size at all.

>TRBJ2-7|.|few|TRBV5-4
TGTGCCAGCAGCTTGGGTGTGGGTCGTGGGGGGACGGATCCTCTCTACGAGCAGTACTTC
CASSLGVGRGGTDPLYEQYF
>TRBJ1-5|.|.|TRBV9
TGTGCCAGCAGCCCCGGGGATTCAAATCAGCCCCAGCATTTT
CASSPGDSNQPQHF
>TRBJ2-2|.|medium-sized|TRBV19
TGTGCCAGTAGGGTGGATTACTCTAACACCGGGGAGCTGTTTTTT
CASRVDYSNTGELFF
>TRBJ2-1|.|.|TRBV4-1
TGCGCCAGCAGCCAAGTATTATCCCAGTACAATGAGCAGTTCTTC
CASSQVLSQYNEQFF
>TRBJ2-7|.|.|TRBV5-4
TGTGCCAGCAGCTTAACAGGCCTCTACGAGCAGTACTTC
CASSLTGLYEQYF
>TRBJ2-1|.|.|TRBV10-1
TGCGCCAGCAGTGAGCAAGCGGACTTATACAATGAGCAGTTCTTC
CASSEQADLYNEQFF
>TRBJ2-1|TRBD2|.|TRBV6-6
TGTGCCAGCAGCCCCGCTAGCGGGTCCTACAATGAGCAGTTCTTC
CASSPASGSYNEQFF
>TRBJ2-7|TRBD1|.|TRBV5-5
TGTGCCAGCAGACCCGGGACAGGGGTTCTAGAGCAGTACTTC
CASRPGTGVLEQYF
>TRBJ1-6|.|.|TRBV19
TGTGCCAGTAGTATCCAGCTCTATAATTCACCCCTCCACTTT
CASSIQLYNSPLHF
>TRBJ1-1|.|few|TRBV19
TGTGCCAGTAAGCGGTCTTTGGACGAAGCTTTCTTT
CASKRSLDEAFF
>TRBJ1-5|TRBD1|few|TRBV2
TGTGCCAGCAGTGACTGGACAGGGAGCAATCAGCCCCAGCATTTT
CASSDWTGSNQPQHF
>TRBJ2-7|TRBD2|.|TRBV15
TGTGCCACCAGCGAAAGAAGCGGGGGGGCAGGGCAGTACTTC
CATSERSGGAGQYF